These T cell receptor beta chains were read from a single sample in a study of shared clonotypes between healthy human individuals. Only in-frame clones appear in the TCRdb table, and some are missing; sequencing was by immunoSEQ multiplex PCR. Of about 590,000 clones in the sample, nearly 97% were seen once. Sequencing was performed on naive CD8+ T cells sorted from blood. These receptors came from a woman under 40 in good health. The CDR3 runs from the conserved cysteine through the conserved F or W. Fields, in order: V gene, D gene, clone size, CDR3 protein. A D gene is named only where the DNA matches it firmly. Clone sizes are given selectively: once, few, many, or a class where the clone is expanded.

>TRBV6-5|TRBD2|-
CASSPTSGSFNEQFF
>TRBV2|-|-
CASSDYRLNWGHEQYF
>TRBV28|-|few
CASSFFDEQYF
>TRBV19|-|-
CASSIPGYEQYF
>TRBV9|TRBD2|-
CASSVGAGGYNEQFF
>TRBV27|-|once
CASSLLTDPGPKTGELFF
>TRBV7-9|TRBD1|-
CASSLGTAPSTNYGYTF
>TRBV28|TRBD1|-
CASSLRQGADQPQHF
>TRBV4-1|-|-
CASSQEAGYYGYTF
>TRBV30|-|-
CAWSVLGVDEQYF
>TRBV19|-|-
CASSIGRVYQPQHF
>TRBV13|-|-
CASSSHGGLETQYF
>TRBV25-1|-|-
CASSKGGVSYEQYF
>TRBV28|-|-
CASSLSPQGKWHF
>TRBV15|TRBD1|-
CATSNGDRVPNTEAFF
>TRBV4-1|-|-
CASSQEGQNLNQPQHF
>TRBV28|-|-
CASSLETLQYNEKLFF
>TRBV25-1|TRBD1|-
CASSAGTGSNYGYTF
>TRBV9|TRBD1|-
CASSSTGGVFEKLFF
>TRBV5-5|-|-
CASSFRGGTAEQYF
>TRBV13|-|-
CASSLGGLDEQFF
>TRBV27|-|-
CASSFIGANEQFF
>TRBV4-2|TRBD1|-
CASSQDRGTGDGYTF
>TRBV19|TRBD1|-
CASSIIIGQGGPYEQYF
>TRBV25-1|-|-
CASLGNRGETQYF
>TRBV7-2|TRBD2|-
CASSLGRLAGVYEQYF
>TRBV9|TRBD1|-
CASSAGTEYYEQYF
>TRBV7-9|-|-
CASSYTDRVGYEQYF
>TRBV19|TRBD1|-
CASSSRQGARDEQFF